This TCR beta chain was profiled in a study of blood T cell repertoires in COVID-19 (dated by TCRdb to 2018 to 2020). With respect to the entire study: Recovered participants in ImmuneRACE Cohort 3 were defined by two consecutive negative NP/OP PCR tests, clearance by a healthcare professional, or resolution of symptoms. Samples from collaborators originated in the United States, Italy and Spain and spanned both the acute and convalescent phases of COVID-19. The prospective study material was composed of cDNA or gDNA derived from T cells, B-cell-depleted T cells, or PBMCs. The dataset comprised deeply sampled blood TCRbeta repertoires from subjects exposed to, actively infected with, or recovered from COVID-19. The repertoires were released in a freely available public database intended as a resource for research on the immune response to SARS-CoV-2. Samples came from the ongoing ImmuneRACE study (first 160 participants) plus 1,254 subjects from 6 global collaborators. The sample metadata nearly always contained a de-identified subject ID, COVID-19 status, age in years and sex. Where HLA class I and class II types were available, the types were taken from metadata supplied by the sample provider, not from assay-based typing. The research as a whole found: The amount of clinical and demographic metadata varied by source and participant and was provided uncurated.

Of note for this clone: Its antigen has not been determined. No base quality values were provided; no much bigger clone lies one nucleotide off.

TCRbeta CDR3 regions were amplified from genomic DNA by means of the immunoSEQ Assay, a bias-controlled multiplex PCR. On the study's bioinformatics: The number of nucleated cells in each sample was estimated from the amplification of reference gene primers within the assay. To quantify the absolute abundance of each unique TCRbeta CDR3 rearrangement, sequence reads were collapsed and filtered. For each sample, productive Simpson clonality was calculated by taking the square root of Simpson's diversity index across productive rearrangements. Not all clones reach the TCRdb copy of this immuneACCESS table, which keeps in-frame sequences only. Checked studies attribute under half of the gap to unresolved V genes and leave the rest unexplained. The V and J calls and clone size come from that table; D and trimming were worked out from the DNA. The table for this sample lists about 230,000 clones; approximately 87% of them were counted only once. Clones ranked in the top ten supply about 3.1% of the sample.

In the prospective study, participants were roughly 18 to 100 years old, resided in approximately 22 geographic areas of the United States, and were enrolled through a virtual design. In the prospective study, cohorts were assigned on the basis of participant-reported clinical history obtained from a screening survey and a study questionnaire. Each participant in the prospective study had whole blood, serum and a nasopharyngeal or oropharyngeal swab collected by mobile phlebotomists. Prospective study participants could optionally give additional blood draws and questionnaires over a roughly two-month period. Before DNA extraction, prospective study blood samples were shipped either frozen or at room temperature. Measured from the cysteine to the phenylalanine, the CDR3 is 12 residues long. Only the CDR3 portion is preserved as DNA: 36 bases, with reading frame beginning at the first base. CDR1 and CDR2 are read off the germline V gene (reference sequence) as MNHEY and SMNVEV. V is reduced by 2 bases and J by 4 bases, leaving a spacing of 6 bases between them.

The material sequenced was PBMCs or T cells enriched from blood (not recorded which). The clonotype comes from a woman between 50 and 59 years old in a cohort exposed to, infected with or recovered from COVID-19 (not recorded which). The rearranged segments are TRBV27 and TRBJ2-7, with no D gene named confidently. The CDR3 protein sequence reads: CASSLIGYEQYF. The nucleotides read TGTGCCAGCAGTTTAATCGGGTACGAGCAGTACTTC.